A selection of T cell receptor beta chains follows, all from one sample in a study of blood T cell repertoires in COVID-19. Clones were sequenced by immunoSEQ multiplex PCR, and TCRdb holds only the in-frame ones, with some missing. The profile covers about 70,000 clones, with about 82% appearing a single time and 1.5% to 2% taken by the ten largest. The sequencing input was peripheral blood. These receptors all come from an older woman with acute or convalescent COVID-19. Each CDR3 is given with its conserved first and last residue. The D gene is left open where the match is weak. Rows give clone size only sometimes, using once, few, many, or a class for an expanded clone.

>TRBV18|TRBJ1-2|once|.
TGTGCCAGCTCACCACTTGACTCCGCGGGGAGGGACTATGGCTACACCTTC
CASSPLDSAGRDYGYTF
>TRBV30|TRBJ2-2|.|.
TGTGCCTGGAGTGATCGACTCGGGGAGCTGTTTTTT
CAWSDRLGELFF
>TRBV5-4|TRBJ2-2|.|TRBD2
TGTGCCAGCAGCCGGGGACTAGCTGCTAACACCGGGGAGCTGTTTTTT
CASSRGLAANTGELFF
>TRBV28|TRBJ1-5|few|TRBD1
TGTGCCAGCAGTTTATCGGGGACAGGGTTCGATCAGCCCCAGCATTTT
CASSLSGTGFDQPQHF
>TRBV29-1|TRBJ2-7|.|.
TGCAGCGTTGTCCAGCAGGGGTACGAGCAGTACTTC
CSVVQQGYEQYF
>TRBV3-1/TRBV3-2|TRBJ1-3|.|TRBD1
TGTGCCAGCAGCCAAGAGGTCCGGGACAGGGGGCAGTATGGAAACACCATATATTTT
CASSQEVRDRGQYGNTIYF
>TRBV19|TRBJ1-2|.|.
TGTGCCAGTAGTATTGGGCCCGGACTGGGCTACACCTTC
CASSIGPGLGYTF
>TRBV7-2|TRBJ2-1|once|TRBD2
TGTGGGGGGACTAGAGTAAACAATGAGCAGTTCTTC
CGGTRVNNEQFF
>TRBV11-2|TRBJ1-3|many|.
TGTGCCAGCAGAGATCTCAGGGGAAGTGGAAACACCATATATTTT
CASRDLRGSGNTIYF
>TRBV3-1/TRBV3-2|TRBJ2-5|.|.
TGTGCCAGCAGCCAGAGGGGGGGCGAGAAAGGGACCCAGTACTTC
CASSQRGGEKGTQYF
>TRBV9|TRBJ2-5|.|.
TGTGCCAGCAGCGTCGGGACTCAAGAGACCCAGTACTTC
CASSVGTQETQYF
>TRBV3-1/TRBV3-2|TRBJ2-1|.|.
TGTGCCAGCAGCCAAGGGTGGGGTGTGGGAGGCCTTCAGTCGGCGCAGTTCTTC
CASSQGWGVGGLQSAQFF
>TRBV5-1|TRBJ1-3|.|TRBD1
TGCGCCAGCAGCGACAGGGTCCCTGGCTCTGGAAACACCATATATTTT
CASSDRVPGSGNTIYF